Sequencing of this TCR beta chain was carried out in a study of cytomegalovirus exposure and HLA in healthy donors. About this clone itself: Its target is unknown.

The donors were part of the roughly 130-subject validation cohort, which stood apart from the 666-subject first cohort. General observations from the study: In vitro data verified a few CMV-associated chains as specific for CMV antigens. Rarity characterized most TCR sequences, yet some public TCRs appeared in many donors. Published work reported that the classifier diagnosed cytomegalovirus status with high specificity and sensitivity.

Generated by immunoSEQ multiplex PCR, the TCRdb table keeps only in-frame clones and is missing some. The table shows approximately 60,000 clones, with 85% to 95% occurring only once. The origin of this receptor is a woman under 30 in good health and CMV-seronegative. The sequencing sample was made of PBMCs.

In DNA form, the CDR3 reads TGTGCCAGCAGCTTGTGGGGAGAGACTCTGGGTTCACCCCTCCACTTT. Amino acid sequence: CASSLWGETLGSPLHF. V gene TRBV5-6 combines with J gene TRBJ1-6, with D unresolved. Looked up from germline, CDR1 is SGHDT and CDR2 is YYEEEE. The CDR3 sequence is 16 residues long. The V and J ends lost 1 base and 9 bases respectively, with 17 bases between them. The full variable domain, rest sourced from reference TRBV5-6 and TRBJ1-6, is DAGVTQSPTHLIKTRGQQVTLRCSPKSGHDTVSWYQQALGQGPQFIFQYYEEEERQRGNFPDRFSGHQFPNYSSELNVNALLLGDSALYLCASSLWGETLGSPLHFGNGTRLTVT.